These T cell receptor beta chains were read from a single sample in a study of shared clonotypes between healthy human individuals. Assay: immunoSEQ multiplex PCR; the TCRdb copy retains only in-frame clones and omits some. This table holds around 1.4 million clones, 97% to 99% found once. Source material: naive CD4+ T cells sorted from blood. Source of these receptors: a man under 40 in good health. Both conserved end residues are part of each CDR3. The D gene is left open where the match is weak. Expanded clones are given a class, and other clones once, few, many or no size at all.

v_call	j_call	clone_size	d_call	cdr3_aa	cdr3_nt
TRBV25-1	TRBJ1-5	NA	NA	CASSDNGGPNQPQHF	TGTGCCAGCAGTGACAACGGAGGGCCCAATCAGCCCCAGCATTTT
TRBV4-3	TRBJ2-1	once	TRBD2	CASSQIEIAGGYNEQFF	TGCGCCAGCAGCCAAATCGAAATAGCGGGGGGCTACAATGAGCAGTTCTTC
TRBV5-6	TRBJ2-7	once	TRBD1	CASSLARTGPTWEQYF	TGTGCCAGCAGCTTGGCCAGGACAGGGCCCACGTGGGAGCAGTACTTC
TRBV2	TRBJ2-5	NA	NA	CASSQGGAGETQYF	TGTGCCAGCAGTCAGGGTGGGGCGGGAGAGACCCAGTACTTC
TRBV5-1	TRBJ2-2	NA	TRBD1	CASSAGTGIGELFF	TGCGCCAGCAGCGCGGGGACAGGCATCGGGGAGCTGTTTTTT
TRBV14	TRBJ2-1	NA	TRBD2	CASSQGHLAGDYNEQFF	TGTGCCAGCAGCCAAGGGCATCTAGCGGGAGACTACAATGAGCAGTTCTTC
TRBV5-4	TRBJ2-7	NA	TRBD2	CASSFRAGGSQEQYF	TGTGCCAGCAGCTTCCGAGCGGGAGGCTCTCAAGAGCAGTACTTC
TRBV10-1	TRBJ1-1	NA	NA	CASRRGANTEAFF	TGCGCCAGTCGGCGGGGAGCGAACACTGAAGCTTTCTTT
TRBV28	TRBJ2-7	NA	NA	CASTAPYEQYF	TGTGCCAGCACAGCGCCCTACGAGCAGTACTTC
TRBV29-1	TRBJ2-7	NA	TRBD1	CSVGGQNSYEQYF	TGCAGCGTTGGGGGACAGAACTCCTACGAGCAGTACTTC
TRBV19	TRBJ1-5	once	NA	CASSISLLEPQHF	TGTGCCAGTAGTATATCTCTGCTAGAGCCCCAGCATTTT
TRBV5-1	TRBJ2-6	NA	TRBD1	CASSLGFGDRVLSGANVLTF	TGCGCCAGCAGCTTGGGCTTCGGGGACAGGGTCCTTAGTGGGGCCAACGTCCTGACTTTC
TRBV5-4	TRBJ2-7	NA	TRBD1	CASSAPGQANPEQYF	TGTGCCAGCAGCGCTCCGGGACAGGCTAATCCCGAGCAGTACTTC
TRBV19	TRBJ1-2	NA	TRBD1	CASSADRGWGYTF	TGTGCCAGTAGTGCCGACAGGGGTTGGGGCTACACCTTC
TRBV4-3	TRBJ2-7	NA	NA	CASSQTWGSYEQYF	TGCGCCAGCAGCCAGACTTGGGGATCCTACGAGCAGTACTTC
TRBV18	TRBJ2-1	NA	NA	CASSRIRVNNEQFF	TGTGCCAGCTCCAGGATAAGAGTCAACAATGAGCAGTTCTTC
TRBV5-8	TRBJ2-5	NA	NA	CASSPRLGQETQYF	TGTGCCAGCAGCCCGAGACTGGGACAAGAGACCCAGTACTTC
TRBV2	TRBJ2-5	NA	TRBD1	CASSEGPGGRETQYF	TGTGCCAGCAGTGAAGGTCCAGGGGGAAGAGAGACCCAGTACTTC
TRBV19	TRBJ1-2	NA	NA	CASTTGSGYTF	TGTGCCAGTACCACAGGGTCTGGCTACACCTTC
TRBV6-5	TRBJ1-1	NA	NA	CASRTQVMNTEAFF	TGTGCCAGCAGAACTCAGGTAATGAACACTGAAGCTTTCTTT
TRBV4-1	TRBJ1-3	NA	NA	CASSQDWGRSGNTIYF	TGCGCCAGCAGCCAAGATTGGGGGAGATCTGGAAACACCATATATTTT
TRBV6-6	TRBJ2-2	NA	TRBD2	CASSVASGPTGELFF	TGTGCCAGCAGTGTGGCTAGCGGACCGACCGGGGAGCTGTTTTTT
TRBV20-1	TRBJ2-7	NA	NA	CSRGSPYEQYF	TGCAGCCGGGGCTCTCCCTACGAGCAGTACTTC
TRBV2	TRBJ1-5	NA	NA	CASSEQTGRQPQHF	TGTGCCAGCAGTGAACAGACAGGTCGACAGCCCCAGCATTTT
TRBV27	TRBJ2-1	NA	TRBD1	CASRWGDRGIDEQFF	TGTGCCAGCAGATGGGGGGACAGGGGCATCGATGAGCAGTTCTTC
TRBV5-6	TRBJ2-3	NA	NA	CASSLGPQTQYF	TGTGCCAGCAGCTTGGGGCCCCAGACGCAGTATTTT
TRBV2	TRBJ1-1	NA	TRBD1	CASRDRVTNTEAFF	TGTGCCAGCAGGGACAGGGTCACGAACACTGAAGCTTTCTTT
TRBV2	TRBJ2-1	NA	TRBD2	CASSEDSGSYNEQFF	TGTGCCAGCAGTGAAGACAGCGGGAGCTACAATGAGCAGTTCTTC
TRBV2	TRBJ1-5	NA	TRBD1	CGPGQGHGNQPQHF	TGTGGACCGGGACAGGGCCATGGCAATCAGCCCCAGCATTTT
TRBV19	TRBJ2-5	NA	TRBD2	CASSIKREGHETQYF	TGTGCCAGTAGTATTAAGCGGGAGGGCCACGAGACCCAGTACTTC
TRBV9	TRBJ2-3	few	NA	CASSSSTDTQYF	TGTGCCAGCAGCTCAAGCACAGATACGCAGTATTTT
TRBV15	TRBJ1-4	NA	NA	CATSRVQAIATNEKLFF	TGTGCCACCAGCAGAGTCCAGGCAATAGCAACTAATGAAAAACTGTTTTTT
TRBV7-2	TRBJ2-7	NA	TRBD2	CASSLWGGSYEQYF	TGTGCCAGCAGCTTATGGGGCGGGAGTTACGAGCAGTACTTC
TRBV5-8	TRBJ2-7	NA	TRBD2	CASSLESGLAGPSSYEQYF	TGTGCCAGCAGCTTGGAGAGTGGACTAGCGGGTCCGAGCTCCTACGAGCAGTACTTC
TRBV5-1	TRBJ2-1	NA	TRBD1	CASSPDTRGHNEQFF	TGCGCCAGCAGCCCGGACACCAGGGGGCACAATGAGCAGTTCTTC
TRBV29-1	TRBJ1-2	NA	NA	CSVGYSPYGYTF	TGCAGCGTTGGGTACAGTCCATATGGCTACACCTTC
TRBV5-4	TRBJ2-7	NA	TRBD2	CASSPGGSGRDEQYF	TGTGCCAGCAGCCCGGGGGGTAGCGGGAGAGACGAGCAGTACTTC
TRBV18	TRBJ2-2	NA	NA	CASSPRSGNTGELFF	TGTGCCAGCTCACCTAGAAGCGGGAACACCGGGGAGCTGTTTTTT
TRBV7-9	TRBJ2-1	NA	TRBD2	CASEAGLASYNEQFF	TGTGCCAGCGAGGCCGGACTAGCGTCCTACAATGAGCAGTTCTTC
TRBV7-2	TRBJ1-5	NA	NA	CASTLGDMGQPQHF	TGTGCCAGCACCCTAGGGGATATGGGACAGCCCCAGCATTTT
TRBV21-1	TRBJ2-7	NA	NA	CASSKIQGYEQYF	TGTGCCAGCAGCAAAATCCAGGGCTACGAGCAGTACTTC
TRBV19	TRBJ2-1	NA	TRBD1	CASSIGQGAGQFF	TGTGCCAGTAGTATAGGACAGGGGGCTGGGCAGTTCTTC
TRBV6-1	TRBJ2-7	once	NA	CASSGGENFYEQYF	TGTGCCAGCTCGGGCGGGGAAAATTTCTACGAGCAGTACTTC
TRBV18	TRBJ2-3	NA	NA	CASSPPTADTQYF	TGTGCCAGCTCACCACCGACGGCAGATACGCAGTATTTT
TRBV11-2	TRBJ2-7	NA	NA	CASSRPMGVGYEQYF	TGTGCCAGCAGCCGACCGATGGGGGTTGGCTACGAGCAGTACTTC
TRBV5-1	TRBJ2-6	NA	NA	CASSLYIGANVLTF	TGCGCCAGCAGCCTATATATTGGGGCCAACGTCCTGACTTTC
TRBV19	TRBJ2-7	NA	NA	CASSTGAAPSYEQYF	TGTGCCAGTAGTACGGGGGCCGCCCCGTCCTACGAGCAGTACTTC
TRBV7-2	TRBJ2-5	NA	NA	CASSLPGVLLETQYF	TGTGCCAGCAGCTTGCCAGGGGTTTTATTGGAGACCCAGTACTTC
TRBV18	TRBJ1-3	NA	NA	CASSSSRQVSGNTIYF	TGTGCCAGCTCATCATCCCGACAGGTCTCTGGAAACACCATATATTTT
TRBV6-5	TRBJ2-7	NA	NA	CASSYGRNPSYEQYF	TGTGCCAGCAGTTATGGCAGGAACCCCTCCTACGAGCAGTACTTC
TRBV28	TRBJ2-7	NA	NA	CASGYDGYDSTSYEQYF	TGTGCCAGCGGGTACGACGGTTACGACAGTACTTCCTACGAGCAGTACTTC
TRBV7-9	TRBJ2-7	NA	NA	CASSLSGSRNEQYF	TGTGCCAGCAGCTTGAGCGGCAGTAGGAACGAGCAGTACTTC
TRBV7-9	TRBJ2-7	once	TRBD1	CASSFPTGGIGEQYF	TGTGCCAGCAGCTTCCCGACAGGGGGAATTGGCGAGCAGTACTTC
TRBV2	TRBJ2-1	NA	TRBD2	CASSIGLAGANEQFF	TGTGCCAGCAGTATTGGACTAGCGGGAGCTAATGAGCAGTTCTTC
TRBV9	TRBJ1-1	once	NA	CASSILLSAEAFF	TGTGCCAGCAGCATACTGTTATCCGCTGAAGCTTTCTTT